These 5 T cell receptor beta chains were all obtained from the same sample, sequenced in a study of molecular identifiers for immune sequencing clone quantification. TCRdb processed the PCR reads anew with MiXCR; each CDR3 protein has one entry. Counted here are nearly 650,000 distinct CDR3 sequences, about 25% occurring once; the ten biggest clones make up 0.75% to 0.8%. The specimen sequenced was naive CD8+ T cells from blood, with Jurkat cell RNA spiked in. Subset denoted: FACS-sorted CD8+CD4-CCR7+CD45RA+ naive T cells. Receptors were obtained from a human donor in good health. Some libraries in this study had Jurkat cell RNA spiked in.

This clonotype was seen a single time. One base away lies a much larger clone, so this may be a sequencing read error. The chain uses TRBV5-1 and TRBJ2-4; weak D call: TRBD2 (6 bases). Germline V CDR1 and CDR2: SGHRS, YFSETQ. The CDR3 is 15 residues long. The CDR3 nucleotides are TGCGCCAGCAGCTTGACAGGCGGGATTGTGAACATTCAGCACTTC. It encodes CASSLTGGIVNIQHF.

This clonotype was seen only a few times. The chain is built from TRBV27 and TRBJ1-1; possibly TRBD1 for D (5 bases). From germline, CDR1 is MNHEY and CDR2 SMNVEV (reference sequence). The CDR3 extends over 13 amino acids. V lost 8 bases and J lost 0, with 10 bases in between. The CDR3 spells CASYSTVNTEAFF. The CDR3 bases are TGTGCCAGCTATTCGACAGTGAACACTGAAGCTTTCTTT.

Ten or more counts support this clonotype. The chain joins TRBV13 to TRBJ2-3; a weak D match, TRBD2 (5 bases). Germline assignment: CDR1 PRHDT and CDR2 FYEKMQ (reference sequence). Trimming shortened V by 5 bases and J by 0 bases, and 21 bases separated the two germline ends. The CDR3 length is 18 residues. The CDR3 DNA reads as TGTGCCAGCAGCCCCCCCGGGGTGGGCGACGAAAGCACAGATACGCAGTATTTT. Translation gives CASSPPGVGDESTDTQYF.

On this clonotype itself: A much larger clone lies one base from this, so it may be a read error. The rearrangement joins TRBV12-3 or TRBV12-4 to TRBJ2-2; TRBD1 might be the D (6 bases). V shed 5 bases and J shed 5 bases, with 12 bases lying between them. The CDR3 is made up of 14 amino acids. The CDR3 region is CASSIGGQTGELFF. The CDR3 nucleotides are TGTGCCAGCAGTATAGGTGGACAGACCGGGGAGCTGTTTTTT.

This rearrangement joins TRBV6-6 to TRBJ2-7; D unclear. This CDR3 contains 15 residues. V shed 6 bases and J shed 4 bases, with 19 bases lying between them. Germline loops: CDR1 MNHNY, CDR2 SVGAGI (reference sequence). The CDR3: CASSPPGPARYEQYF. The CDR3 DNA is TGTGCCAGCAGCCCACCGGGCCCGGCCCGATACGAGCAGTACTTC.